A selection of T cell receptor beta chains follows, all from one sample in a study of metastatic and nonmetastatic thyroid tumors. TCRdb redid the clone calls on the PCR reads using MiXCR. Of 9,500 or so clones listed, roughly 32% are singletons. The sequenced sample was tumor tissue. These TCRs come from a female donor with papillary thyroid cancer or a benign thyroid nodule (not recorded which). Some clones in this sample may be carry-over from other donors' samples. Both conserved end residues are trimmed from each CDR3. A D gene is named only where the DNA matches it firmly.

TRBD2	14	TRBV5-1	TRBJ2-7	ASSLTLAGTPYEQY
TRBD1	11	TRBV19	TRBJ2-7	ASSTMTGYDQY
.	10	TRBV4-2	TRBJ1-5	ASSQERGPQH
TRBD1	13	TRBV6-5	TRBJ2-7	ASSYSTGGGSEQY
TRBD1	17	TRBV11-2	TRBJ2-7	ASSSLTGPSLVSSYEQY
.	12	TRBV20-1	TRBJ1-2	SARVPGINYGYT
.	15	TRBV6-1	TRBJ1-6	ASSEAVTVFINSPLH
TRBD1	14	TRBV4-2	TRBJ2-1	ASSIRQGAPYNEQF
.	11	TRBV10-1	TRBJ1-2	ASSEEQGHGYT
TRBD2	12	TRBV4-1	TRBJ2-7	ASSQVLAGDEQY
.	8	TRBV3-1	TRBJ2-7	ASSPYEQY
TRBD1	9	TRBV28	TRBJ1-1	ASSHRGRAF
.	11	TRBV6-1	TRBJ1-6	ASRGRRDSPLH
.	12	TRBV15	TRBJ2-1	ATSRAGTHNEQF